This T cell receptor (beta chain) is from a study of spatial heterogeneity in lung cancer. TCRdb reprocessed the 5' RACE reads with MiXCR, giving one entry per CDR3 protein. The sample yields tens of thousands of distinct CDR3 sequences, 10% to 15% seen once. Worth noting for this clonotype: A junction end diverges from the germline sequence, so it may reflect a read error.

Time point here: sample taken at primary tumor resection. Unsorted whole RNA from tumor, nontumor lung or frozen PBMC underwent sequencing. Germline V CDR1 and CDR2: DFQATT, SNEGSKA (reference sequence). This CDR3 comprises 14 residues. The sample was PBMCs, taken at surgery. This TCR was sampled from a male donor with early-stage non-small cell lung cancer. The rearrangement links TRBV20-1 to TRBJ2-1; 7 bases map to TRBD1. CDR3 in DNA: TGCAGAGCTAGAGACCGGGACAGCTACAATGAGCAGTTCTTC. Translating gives CRARDRDSYNEQFF.